These 28 T cell receptor beta chains came from one sample sequenced in a study of preoperative IRX-2 immunotherapy in early breast cancer. The assay was immunoSEQ multiplex PCR, and TCRdb's table has in-frame clones only and misses some. The repertoire holds some 22,000 clones, with 75% to 90% as singletons. Specified treatment: preoperative locoregional IRX-2 cytokine immunotherapy. Specimen: tumor tissue, collected after IRX-2 immunotherapy. The receptor set was obtained from a human donor with breast cancer.

The J gene is TRBJ2-7, the V gene TRBV9, with 8 bases that match TRBD1. With V trimmed by 0 bases and J by 5 bases, 16 bases remained unmatched. Germline values: CDR1 SGDLS, CDR2 YYNGEE. The CDR3 consists of 18 residues. The CDR3 DNA sequence: TGTGCCAGCAGCGTAGGAGTCCCGGGACAGGCGAGGCATCACGAGCAGTACTTC. It is translated as CASSVGVPGQARHHEQYF. The variable domain in full, with the rest retrieved from reference TRBV9 and TRBJ2-7, is DSGVTQTPKHLITATGQRVTLRCSPRSGDLSVYWYQQSLDQGLQFLIQYYNGEERAKGNILERFSAQQFPDLHSELNLSSLELGDSALYFCASSVGVPGQARHHEQYFGPGTRLTVT.

This clone was recorded a few times. V usage is TRBV19 and J usage is TRBJ1-1; tentatively, D is TRBD1 (5 bases). Germline V gene lookup returns CDR1 LNHDA and CDR2 SQIVND (reference sequence). The germline V and J ends were trimmed by 7 bases and 1 base, with 10 bases remaining between them. The CDR3 runs to 13 residues. The CDR3 coding sequence is TGTGCCAGTACTCTGGGGGGGAACACTGAAGCTTTCTTT. Protein sequence: CASTLGGNTEAFF.

The chain employs TRBV7-2 and TRBJ1-6, with a weak D call TRBD1 (5 bases). Per the germline V gene, CDR1 is SGHTA and CDR2 is FQGNSA. The CDR3 runs to 16 residues. The germline V and J ends were trimmed by 5 bases and 0 bases, with 11 bases remaining between them. The chain's CDR3 is CASSPGGSSYNSPLHF. The DNA of the CDR3 is TGTGCCAGCAGCCCGGGGGGGAGCTCCTATAATTCACCCCTCCACTTT.

The CDR3 loop is CASTSSGANVLTF. The CDR3 DNA follows: TGTGCCAGTACAAGTTCTGGGGCCAACGTCCTGACTTTC. The genes are TRBV19 and TRBJ2-6; D not resolved. This CDR3 comprises 13 residues. V lost 7 bases and J 1 base, leaving 5 bases between the germline ends. The germline V gene has CDR1 LNHDA and CDR2 SQIVND (reference sequence).

The gene calls are TRBV6-1 and TRBJ2-3; no reliable D call. V lost 5 bases, J lost 2 bases, and 14 bases lay in between. Germline loops: CDR1 MNHNS, CDR2 SASEGT. This CDR3 comprises 15 residues. The CDR3 DNA is TGTGCCAGCAGTACTCCGGGCGTCCCCACAGATACGCAGTATTTT. The encoded protein is CASSTPGVPTDTQYF.

The chain links TRBV5-1 to TRBJ2-6; possibly TRBD2 for D (7 bases). The CDR3 sequence is 18 residues long. V was trimmed by 0 bases and J by 0 bases, leaving 13 bases between them. Looked up from germline, CDR1 is SGHRS and CDR2 is YFSETQ. In DNA, the CDR3 is TGCGCCAGCAGCTTGGAGGGGGGGGCCGTCTCTGGGGCCAACGTCCTGACTTTC. This encodes CASSLEGGAVSGANVLTF.

The rearrangement uses TRBV28 and TRBJ1-4; D is unresolved. Germline values: CDR1 MDHEN, CDR2 SYDVKM. V dropped 1 base and J dropped 0 bases, with 9 bases sitting between them. This CDR3 spans 16 amino acids. The CDR3, as DNA: TGTGCCAGCAGTTTATCAACAGCGCCAACTAATGAAAAACTGTTTTTT. This gives the protein CASSLSTAPTNEKLFF.

This chain connects TRBV6-1 to TRBJ2-7; D may be TRBD1 (6 bases). Trimming took 4 bases from V and 9 from J, leaving 25 bases between them. Germline V gene data show CDR1 as MNHNS and CDR2 as SASEGT. CDR3 length equals 16 residues. The CDR3 sequence is CASSVSTGSGPVAQYF. CDR3 coding DNA: TGTGCCAGCAGTGTATCAACAGGGTCCGGGCCTGTGGCGCAGTACTTC.

The gene calls are TRBV6-5 and TRBJ1-2, with D perhaps matching TRBD1 (6 bases). The CDR3 has 12 amino acids. V was trimmed by 4 bases and J by 5 bases, leaving 8 bases between them. The germline V gene has CDR1 MNHEY and CDR2 SVGAGI. The CDR3, as DNA: TGTGCCAGCAGTTTGAGGGGGTATGGCTACACCTTC. This sequence encodes CASSLRGYGYTF.

This clone showed up just a few times. V and J are TRBV27 and TRBJ2-2; D may be TRBD1 (6 bases). This CDR3 has 15 residues. Trimming stripped 3 bases from V and 2 bases from J, with 10 bases between. Per the germline V gene, CDR1 is MNHEY and CDR2 is SMNVEV (reference sequence). The DNA of the CDR3 is TGTGCCAGCAGTTTGACAGGAGGTAACACCGGGGAGCTGTTTTTT. Amino acid sequence: CASSLTGGNTGELFF.

This clone counts as medium-sized. The chain recombines TRBV18 with TRBJ2-5; perhaps TRBD2 as D (5 bases). This CDR3 is 13 amino acids long. Germline V gene sequence: CDR1 KGHSH, CDR2 LQKENI. The ends were cut back, 3 bases at V and 5 bases at J, with 10 bases in the middle. CDR3 nucleotide sequence: TGTGCCAGCTCACCCGTCCGGGGTGAGACCCAGTACTTC. It is translated as CASSPVRGETQYF.

This chain links TRBV6-4 with TRBJ1-5, with TRBD1 matching 8 bases. V lost 6 bases to trimming and J lost 1 base; unmatched junction nucleotides: 14. CDR1 and CDR2 (germline): MRHNA, SNTAGT. This CDR3 contains 18 residues. The CDR3 DNA reads TGTGCCAGCAGCGACGACACTAGGGACAGGAGAAGCAATCAGCCCCAGCATTTT. Encoded protein: CASSDDTRDRRSNQPQHF.

The rearrangement links TRBV5-3 to TRBJ2-7; the D gene is possibly TRBD1 (5 bases). TRBV5-3 qualifies as an ORF whose function is uncertain. V was pared by 0 bases and J by 1 base, with 14 bases between. This CDR3 has 16 residues. The CDR3 here is CARSLAPTGLSYEQYF. The CDR3, as DNA: TGTGCCAGAAGCTTGGCCCCCACAGGCCTATCCTACGAGCAGTACTTC.

This clone has a handful of counts. V usage is TRBV11-2 and J usage is TRBJ2-1; 8 nucleotides align to TRBD2. The CDR3 contains 14 residues. The ends lost 5 bases at V and 9 bases at J; junction bases unmatched: 9. From germline, CDR1 is SGHAT and CDR2 FQNNGV. The CDR3 sequence: CASSRVAGTSEQFF. CDR3 nucleotide sequence: TGTGCCAGCAGCCGCGTAGCGGGGACATCTGAGCAGTTCTTC.

The chain uses TRBV27 and TRBJ2-1; D remains ambiguous. The germline V and J ends were trimmed by 3 bases and 4 bases, with 7 bases remaining between them. The CDR3 covers 13 residues. Germline V gene lookup returns CDR1 MNHEY and CDR2 SMNVEV (reference sequence). CDR3 bases: TGTGCCAGCAGTTTTAACCCTTACAATGAGCAGTTCTTC. Amino acid sequence: CASSFNPYNEQFF.

The chain has TRBV6-6 and TRBJ2-7, with 8 bases fitting TRBD2. CDR1 is MNHNY, CDR2 SVGAGI, per germline (reference sequence). The CDR3 totals 14 residues. V dropped 4 bases and J dropped 6; count of bases not matched to a gene: 8. The CDR3 nucleotides are TGTGCCAGCAGTTGGGGACCCCGGGGGGGCGAGCAGTACTTC. It specifies CASSWGPRGGEQYF.

The chain recombines TRBV28 with TRBJ2-7; 8 nucleotides match TRBD1. V lost 5 bases and J lost 3; bases outside the gene matches: 6. The CDR3 extends over 14 amino acids. Germline V gives CDR1 MDHEN, CDR2 SYDVKM. CDR3 region: CASSETGASYEQYF. CDR3 DNA sequence: TGTGCCAGCAGTGAGACAGGGGCTAGCTACGAGCAGTACTTC. The full variable domain, completed using reference TRBV28 and TRBJ2-7, is DVKVTQSSRYLVKRTGEKVFLECVQDMDHENMFWYRQDPGLGLRLIYFSYDVKMKEKGDIPEGYSVSREKKERFSLILESASTNQTSMYLCASSETGASYEQYFGPGTRLTVT.

The rearrangement joins TRBV5-6 to TRBJ2-7; 9 bases align to TRBD1. The V and J ends lost 5 bases and 6 bases, in that order; junction bases with no gene match: 9. The CDR3 contains 14 residues. The V gene's germline CDR1 is SGHDT and CDR2 YYEEEE. CDR3 loop: CASSPGQGYVEQYF. DNA for the CDR3: TGTGCCAGCAGTCCGGGACAGGGTTACGTCGAGCAGTACTTC.

V usage is TRBV6-5 and J usage is TRBJ1-4; 7 positions match TRBD1. In germline, CDR1 is MNHEY, CDR2 SVGAGI. This CDR3 is built from 14 residues. V gave up 2 bases and J gave up 8 bases; unmatched junction bases: 5. The CDR3 region is CASSYTQGREKLFF. The CDR3 nucleotides read TGTGCCAGCAGTTACACACAGGGGAGGGAAAAACTGTTTTTT.

This clone has only one observation. V is TRBV28 and J is TRBJ2-7; TRBD2 aligns across 13 bases. V lost 6 bases to trimming and J lost 2 bases; unmatched junction nucleotides: 7. This CDR3 has 16 amino acids. Germline lookup yields CDR1 MDHEN and CDR2 SYDVKM. The CDR3 DNA reads as TGTGCCAGCAGGCGTACCGGGACTAGCGGGACCTACGAGCAGTACTTC. It encodes CASRRTGTSGTYEQYF.

The V and J genes are TRBV7-8 and TRBJ2-3; 10 bases line up with TRBD1. Trimming removed 1 base from V and 5 bases from J; junction bases left unmatched: 9. This CDR3 has 17 amino acids. Germline CDR1 SGHVS, CDR2 FQNEAQ. CDR3 residues: CASSLVLGQGEVDTQYF. CDR3 sequence (DNA): TGTGCCAGCAGCTTAGTCCTCGGACAGGGGGAGGTAGATACGCAGTATTTT.

The chain links TRBV10-3 to TRBJ2-2, with TRBD1 as a possible D gene (7 bases). In germline, CDR1 is ENHRY, CDR2 SYGVKD. The CDR3 extends over 14 amino acids. Trimming removed 10 bases at V and 2 bases at J, with 14 bases between. This chain's CDR3 is CATGRDSNTGELFF. The CDR3 nucleotides are TGTGCCACCGGGCGGGACAGCAACACCGGGGAGCTGTTTTTT.

The V and J genes are TRBV7-8 and TRBJ2-3, with D unclear. Trimming shortened V by 1 base and J by 6 bases, and 11 bases separated the two germline ends. The CDR3 runs 14 residues. The germline V gene encodes CDR1 SGHVS and CDR2 FQNEAQ. The CDR3 sequence: CASSLGPRSDTQYF. The CDR3 DNA sequence: TGTGCCAGCAGCTTAGGACCCCGGAGCGATACGCAGTATTTT. The full variable domain, in which reference TRBV7-8 and TRBJ2-3 provide the parts outside the CDR3, is GAGVSQSPRYKVAKRGQDVALRCDPISGHVSLFWYQQALGQGPEFLTYFQNEAQLDKSGLPSDRFFAERPEGSVSTLKIQRTQQEDSAVYLCASSLGPRSDTQYFGPGTRLTVL.

V is TRBV25-1 and J is TRBJ2-3, with D perhaps assigned TRBD1 or TRBD2 (5 bases each). The V gene's germline CDR1 is MGHDK and CDR2 SYGVNS. V was shortened by 7 bases and J by 4 bases, with 21 bases between the two germline ends. The CDR3 runs to 16 residues. CDR3 coding DNA: TGTGCCAGCACTCGAACGGGACGGCCAGGGTCAGATACGCAGTATTTT. Translating gives CASTRTGRPGSDTQYF.

This clone was observed once. One end of the junction does not line up with germline, which may come from a read error. Distinct nucleotide sequences in the sample also encode this CDR3. The V and J genes are TRBV7-2 and TRBJ1-2; 9 bases match TRBD1. This CDR3 region has 15 residues. The germline CDR1 and CDR2 sequences are SGHTA and FQGNSA. This CDR3 is CASSVRQGENYGYTF. CDR3 DNA: TGTGCCAGCAGCGTCCGACAGGGGGAGAACTATGGCTATACCTTC.

The V call is TRBV10-3, the J call TRBJ1-2, with D unclear. Germline CDR1 reads ENHRY; CDR2 reads SYGVKD. Trimming removed 0 bases at V and 7 bases at J, with 15 bases between. The CDR3 runs to 15 residues. The CDR3 sequence: CAISESMPAGGGYTF. The DNA for the CDR3 is TGTGCCATCAGTGAGTCAATGCCCGCGGGTGGTGGCTACACCTTC.

The genes are TRBV4-1 and TRBJ2-7; perhaps TRBD1 as D (6 bases). In germline, CDR1 is MGHRA, CDR2 YSYEKL. V lost 0 bases and J lost 2, with 11 bases in between. The CDR3 totals 15 residues. The CDR3 reads CASSQDAGQTYEQYF. For the CDR3, the DNA is TGCGCCAGCAGCCAAGATGCCGGACAGACCTACGAGCAGTACTTC.

The chain is built from TRBV9 and TRBJ2-1; 10 positions agree with TRBD2. V lost 3 bases, J lost 9 bases, and 12 bases stayed unmatched. Germline V gives CDR1 SGDLS, CDR2 YYNGEE. This CDR3 has 16 residues. The CDR3 here is CASSALSHSGGSEQFF. The DNA of the CDR3 is TGTGCCAGCAGCGCCCTCTCTCATAGCGGGGGGAGTGAGCAGTTCTTC. The whole variable domain, remainder taken from reference TRBV9 and TRBJ2-1, is DSGVTQTPKHLITATGQRVTLRCSPRSGDLSVYWYQQSLDQGLQFLIQYYNGEERAKGNILERFSAQQFPDLHSELNLSSLELGDSALYFCASSALSHSGGSEQFFGPGTRLTVL.